The rows below give T cell receptor beta chains drawn from one sample of a study of blood T cell repertoires in COVID-19. Assay used: immunoSEQ multiplex PCR; TCRdb lists only in-frame clones, some missing. The sample holds roughly 29,000 clones, around 92% seen once. Sequenced material: peripheral blood. These receptors came from a woman in her 70s with COVID-19, enrolled during active disease. Each CDR3 is given with its conserved first and last residue.

cdr3_length: 15; v_call: TRBV7-9; cdr3_aa: CASSQTGAANEKLFF
cdr3_length: 15; v_call: TRBV4-1; cdr3_aa: CASSQEDRLGQPQHF
cdr3_length: 15; v_call: TRBV3-1/TRBV3-2; cdr3_aa: CASSQVQGTGYGYTF
cdr3_length: 16; v_call: TRBV5-1; cdr3_aa: CASSHSVGGEYNEQFF
cdr3_length: 16; v_call: TRBV5-4; cdr3_aa: CASSLDRGRLGSPLHF
cdr3_length: 15; v_call: TRBV6-5; cdr3_aa: CASSPDRGVDQPQHF
cdr3_length: 15; v_call: TRBV27; cdr3_aa: CASSWRGQTNEKLFF
cdr3_length: 13; v_call: TRBV28; cdr3_aa: CASSFPGTNGYTF
cdr3_length: 14; v_call: TRBV28; cdr3_aa: CASSLVEVNQPQHF
cdr3_length: 15; v_call: TRBV11-2; cdr3_aa: CASSPRTGGDYGYTF
cdr3_length: 14; v_call: TRBV29-1; cdr3_aa: CSVDRGLSGNTIYF
cdr3_length: 13; v_call: TRBV11-2; cdr3_aa: CASSLAQQETQYF
cdr3_length: 11; v_call: TRBV29-1; cdr3_aa: CSVETGPGAFF
cdr3_length: 18; v_call: TRBV7-3; cdr3_aa: CASSLGLAAGFSTDTQYF
cdr3_length: 15; v_call: TRBV19; cdr3_aa: CASSIEGQENTEAFF
cdr3_length: 14; v_call: TRBV5-1; cdr3_aa: CASSPGQNTGELFF
cdr3_length: 12; v_call: TRBV12-3/TRBV12-4; cdr3_aa: CASSLGPNTIYF
cdr3_length: 16; v_call: TRBV18; cdr3_aa: CASSPHRGQHTGELFF
cdr3_length: 16; v_call: TRBV3-1/TRBV3-2; cdr3_aa: CASSHFSGRARETQYF
cdr3_length: 13; v_call: TRBV28; cdr3_aa: CASSVTGGYGYTF
cdr3_length: 13; v_call: TRBV18; cdr3_aa: CASSPGEDTEAFF
cdr3_length: 14; v_call: TRBV6-2/TRBV6-3; cdr3_aa: CASSYRNQGYGYTF
cdr3_length: 14; v_call: TRBV7-2; cdr3_aa: CASSAGLAGNEQFF
cdr3_length: 15; v_call: TRBV24-1; cdr3_aa: CATSDPGTIQETQYF
cdr3_length: 13; v_call: TRBV6-5; cdr3_aa: CASRESSSYEQYF
cdr3_length: 16; v_call: TRBV30; cdr3_aa: CAWSLQGALPPYEQYF
cdr3_length: 13; v_call: TRBV2; cdr3_aa: CASSDEGEFKQFF
cdr3_length: 14; v_call: TRBV19; cdr3_aa: CASSTQLMNTEAFF
cdr3_length: 15; v_call: TRBV11-1; cdr3_aa: CASSLTSGAYNEQFF
cdr3_length: 16; v_call: TRBV18; cdr3_aa: CASSPPAGGVYNEQFF
cdr3_length: 16; v_call: TRBV6-5; cdr3_aa: CASSYRETIAKNIQYF
cdr3_length: 16; v_call: TRBV9; cdr3_aa: CASSQGLAGREETQYF
cdr3_length: 14; v_call: TRBV2; cdr3_aa: CASSPTGSNEKLFF
cdr3_length: 16; v_call: TRBV27; cdr3_aa: CASSSPSRGSRETQYF
cdr3_length: 16; v_call: TRBV28; cdr3_aa: CASSSNLAANYNEQFF
cdr3_length: 13; v_call: TRBV30; cdr3_aa: CAWRWQGDSPLHF
cdr3_length: 14; v_call: TRBV7-2; cdr3_aa: CASSPPRGADEQFF
cdr3_length: 13; v_call: TRBV19; cdr3_aa: CASSHRGTDTQYF
cdr3_length: 15; v_call: TRBV3-1/TRBV3-2; cdr3_aa: CASSQDSRGNQPQHF
cdr3_length: 14; v_call: TRBV18; cdr3_aa: CASSEGQANEKLFF
cdr3_length: 14; v_call: TRBV13; cdr3_aa: CASSLVGANTEAFF
cdr3_length: 14; v_call: TRBV24-1; cdr3_aa: CATSVEGSYNEQFF
cdr3_length: 15; v_call: TRBV28; cdr3_aa: CASRIPGEEYQPQHF
cdr3_length: 14; v_call: TRBV28; cdr3_aa: CASIGGLGVAEQFF
cdr3_length: 15; v_call: TRBV18; cdr3_aa: CASSPEGHSGNTIYF
cdr3_length: 16; v_call: TRBV3-1/TRBV3-2; cdr3_aa: CASSQGAHDNTGELFF